This TCR beta chain was identified in a study of blood T cell repertoires in COVID-19. The germline V and J ends were trimmed by 6 bases and 1 base, with 12 bases remaining between them. CDR1 is ENHRY, CDR2 SYGVKD, per germline. The CDR3 sequence is 15 residues long. Measured with immunoSEQ multiplex PCR; TCRdb has only the in-frame clones, and not every one. The table includes 170,000 or so clones, 80% to 90% detected once. Sequencing used peripheral blood. The V call is TRBV10-3, the J call TRBJ2-2, with D possibly TRBD2 on 6 matching bases. The receptor comes from a man aged 18-30 years who had recovered from COVID-19. The CDR3 coding sequence is TGTGCCATCAGCCGGGACTCGCGGAACACCGGGGAGCTGTTTTTT. It yields the protein CAISRDSRNTGELFF.